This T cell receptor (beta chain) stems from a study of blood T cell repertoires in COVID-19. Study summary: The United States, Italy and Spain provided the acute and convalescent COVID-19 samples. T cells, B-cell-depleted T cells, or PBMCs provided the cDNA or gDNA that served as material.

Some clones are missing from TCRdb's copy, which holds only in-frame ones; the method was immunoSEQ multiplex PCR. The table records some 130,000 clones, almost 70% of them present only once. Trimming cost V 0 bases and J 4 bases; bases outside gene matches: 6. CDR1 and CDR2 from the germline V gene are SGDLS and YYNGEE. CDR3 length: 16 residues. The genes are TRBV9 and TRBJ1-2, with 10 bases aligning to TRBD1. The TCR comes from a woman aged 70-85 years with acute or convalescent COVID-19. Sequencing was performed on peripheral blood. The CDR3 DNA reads TGTGCCAGCAGCGTAGGAGGGACAGGGGTTTCCTATGGCTACACCTTC. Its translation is CASSVGGTGVSYGYTF.